Each of the 18 T cell receptor beta chains below was sequenced from the same sample in a study of blood T cells in healthy people across ages. A J-beta primer mix and a sample-barcoded 5' primer were used in a second PCR of roughly 6 to 12 cycles. TCRdb reanalysed the 5' RACE reads using MiXCR and keeps one entry per CDR3 protein. The sample contains 1.5 million to 2 million distinct CDR3 sequences, around 36% of which appear only once. The material sequenced was blood. The receptors come from a woman aged 25-40 years in good health.

Ten or more counts support this clonotype. The chain is built from TRBV20-1 and TRBJ2-7, with no clear D. In germline, CDR1 is DFQATT, CDR2 SNEGSKA (reference sequence). V dropped 0 bases and J dropped 7 bases, with 10 bases sitting between them. The CDR3 runs to 12 residues. CDR3 bases: TGCAGTGCTAGAGACCCCCGACGAGAGCAGTACTTC. Amino acids: CSARDPRREQYF.

This chain links TRBV6-1 with TRBJ2-5; perhaps TRBD2 as D (6 bases). Per the germline V gene, CDR1 is MNHNS and CDR2 is SASEGT. V lost 2 bases to trimming and J lost 4 bases, with 14 bases between them. The CDR3 spans 15 residues. CDR3 amino acids: CASSEFGGDPETQYF. CDR3 DNA: TGTGCCAGCAGTGAATTTGGAGGGGATCCAGAGACCCAGTACTTC.

This chain joins TRBV10-3 and TRBJ1-1; D unresolved. Germline V gene data show CDR1 as ENHRY and CDR2 as SYGVKD. With 6 bases removed from V and 7 bases from J, the gap between germline ends came to 15 bases. The CDR3 runs 13 residues. CDR3 loop: CAIRLNGGSEAFF. DNA of the CDR3: TGTGCCATCAGACTAAACGGCGGCAGTGAAGCTTTCTTT.

J is TRBJ1-2 and V is TRBV30; D is unclear. The V end was cut by 8 bases, the J end by 5 bases, with 12 bases between. Germline V gives CDR1 GTSNPN, CDR2 SVGIG (reference sequence). The CDR3 is made up of 11 amino acids. The CDR3 DNA reads as TGTGCCGGCTCAAGACTGTATGGCTACACCTTC. It codes for CAGSRLYGYTF.

This clonotype was seen a few times. V gene TRBV10-3 combines with J gene TRBJ2-3, with TRBD1 matching 8 bases. The CDR3 runs 15 residues. The junction had 7 bases not matched to a gene; V was cut back by 5 bases and J by 3 bases. Looked up from germline, CDR1 is ENHRY and CDR2 is SYGVKD. The CDR3 protein is CAISPRTGRTDTQYF. CDR3 nucleotides: TGTGCCATCAGTCCCCGGACAGGGAGAACAGATACGCAGTATTTT.

As regards this clonotype: This may come from a read error, since a much larger clone is one base off. The genes are TRBV7-9 and TRBJ2-7; tentative D call: TRBD2 (5 bases). Germline V gives CDR1 SEHNR, CDR2 FQNEAQ (reference sequence). The CDR3 contains 17 residues. Trimming left V 1 base short and J 0 bases short, with 16 bases between. CDR3 sequence reads: CASSLGDRGVSSYEQYF. The CDR3 nucleotides are TGTGCCAGCAGCTTAGGAGACCGGGGAGTTAGCTCCTACGAGCAGTACTTC.

A word on this clonotype: A much larger clone differs by one base, so this may be a read error. The chain combines TRBV5-1 with TRBJ2-5; no reliable D call. The V end was cut by 0 bases, the J end by 11 bases, with 17 bases between. Germline V CDR1 and CDR2: SGHRS, YFSETQ. This CDR3 spans 14 amino acids. CDR3 coding DNA: TGCGCCAGCAGCTTGGGGCAGGTCTATCCCAAGCAGTACTTC. It specifies CASSLGQVYPKQYF.

This clonotype was detected only a few times. DNA for the CDR3: TGCAGTGCTAAGATGGGGACAGATACGCAGTATTTT. This sequence encodes CSAKMGTDTQYF. V usage is TRBV20-1 and J usage is TRBJ2-3, with D uncertain. The CDR3 consists of 12 residues. Germline V gene lookup returns CDR1 DFQATT and CDR2 SNEGSKA (reference sequence). V lost 4 bases, J lost 3 bases, and 8 bases lay in between.

This clonotype was recorded a few times. The chain employs TRBV2 and TRBJ1-6; unclear D gene. Trimming removed 7 bases at V and 10 bases at J, with 17 bases between. Germline V gene lookup returns CDR1 SNHLY and CDR2 FYNNEI. The CDR3 is made up of 14 amino acids. CDR3 nucleotide sequence: TGTGCCAGCAAATGGTCCGTAATGGGCTCACCCCTCCACTTT. It is translated as CASKWSVMGSPLHF.

The V call is TRBV5-1, the J call TRBJ2-3; 8 bases are a match to TRBD1. This CDR3 comprises 16 residues. With V trimmed by 0 bases and J by 5 bases, 8 bases remained unmatched. Germline lookup yields CDR1 SGHRS and CDR2 YFSETQ. In DNA form, the CDR3 reads TGCGCCAGCAGCTTGGCGCTTCAGGGGGCAAAAGATACGCAGTATTTT. Translated, it gives CASSLALQGAKDTQYF.

This chain connects TRBV11-2 to TRBJ2-3; perhaps D is TRBD1 or TRBD2 (5 bases each). Germline assignment: CDR1 SGHAT and CDR2 FQNNGV. The CDR3 sequence is 15 residues long. Trimming cost V 5 bases and J 0 bases, with 12 bases left between them. CDR3 DNA sequence: TGTGCCAGCAGCCCACCGGGACCAAGCACAGATACGCAGTATTTT. Its translation: CASSPPGPSTDTQYF. The complete variable domain, with remaining parts taken from reference TRBV11-2 and TRBJ2-3, reads EAGVAQSPRYKIIEKRQSVAFWCNPISGHATLYWYQQILGQGPKLLIQFQNNGVVDDSQLPKDRFSAERLKGVDSTLKIQPAKLEDSAVYLCASSPPGPSTDTQYFGPGTRLTVL.

This rearrangement joins TRBV6-5 to TRBJ2-3, with no clear D. Germline CDR1 reads MNHEY; CDR2 reads SVGAGI. The CDR3 totals 15 residues. The V end lost 2 bases, the J end lost 0 bases, and 9 bases lay between the germline ends. The CDR3 DNA reads as TGTGCCAGCAGTTACGACGTGGGGAGCACAGATACGCAGTATTTT. This translates into CASSYDVGSTDTQYF.

The chain combines TRBV29-1 with TRBJ1-2; D not certain. The CDR3 covers 14 residues. The V gene lost 3 bases and the J gene lost 7 bases, with 18 bases spanning the gap. Germline V lookup: CDR1 SQVTM, CDR2 ANQGSEA. The chain's CDR3 is CSVDDGAELGGYTF. The CDR3 nucleotides are TGCAGCGTTGACGATGGTGCGGAGCTGGGTGGCTACACCTTC.

The chain carries TRBV20-1 and TRBJ2-1, with D possibly TRBD1 on 5 matching bases. Between the trimmed V and J ends, which lost 6 bases and 10 bases, there was a span of 19 bases. The germline CDR1 and CDR2 sequences are DFQATT and SNEGSKA (reference sequence). The CDR3 loop spans 13 amino acids. CDR3 in DNA: TGCAGTGCGCCCCTAACCAGATGGGGCGAGCAGTTCTTC. This gives the protein CSAPLTRWGEQFF.

There are a few counts of this clonotype. The chain has TRBV5-1 and TRBJ2-5; 14 nucleotides line up with TRBD2. Judging by the DNA end, TRBJ2-7 fits better; the J call may be wrong. Per the germline V gene, CDR1 is SGHRS and CDR2 is YFSETQ. The CDR3 length is 16 residues. Here the CDR3 reads CASSPGLAGGDYEQYF. The CDR3 DNA is TGCGCCAGCAGCCCTGGACTAGCGGGAGGCGACTACGAGCAGTACTTC.

The chain employs TRBV15 and TRBJ1-2; TRBD1 might be the D (6 bases). Trimming pared 4 bases from V and 7 bases from J, leaving 19 bases between. The CDR3 extends over 15 amino acids. The germline gives CDR1 LNHNV, CDR2 YYDKDF (reference sequence). CDR3 nucleotides: TGTGCCACCAGCAAGAACTCCAGGGGCCTGGGTGGCTACACCTTC. Its protein product is CATSKNSRGLGGYTF.

This chain links TRBV11-3 with TRBJ1-1; a possible D gene is TRBD1 (6 bases). The V gene's germline CDR1 is SGHNT and CDR2 YENEEA. The CDR3 spans 16 residues. Deletions cut 2 bases from V and 0 bases from J, with 13 bases between. In DNA, the CDR3 is TGTGCCAGCAGCTTAAGGCCGGGACACCTGAACACTGAAGCTTTCTTT. This gives the protein CASSLRPGHLNTEAFF.

Ten or more counts support this clonotype. The chain employs TRBV3-1 and TRBJ1-2, with D perhaps matching TRBD1 (6 bases). Per the germline V gene, CDR1 is LGHDT and CDR2 is YNNKEL (reference sequence). V lost 8 bases, J lost 2 bases, and 12 bases lay in between. The CDR3 runs 13 residues. DNA of the CDR3: TGTGCCAGCCGACAAGGGGGGAACTATGGCTACACCTTC. Translation: CASRQGGNYGYTF.